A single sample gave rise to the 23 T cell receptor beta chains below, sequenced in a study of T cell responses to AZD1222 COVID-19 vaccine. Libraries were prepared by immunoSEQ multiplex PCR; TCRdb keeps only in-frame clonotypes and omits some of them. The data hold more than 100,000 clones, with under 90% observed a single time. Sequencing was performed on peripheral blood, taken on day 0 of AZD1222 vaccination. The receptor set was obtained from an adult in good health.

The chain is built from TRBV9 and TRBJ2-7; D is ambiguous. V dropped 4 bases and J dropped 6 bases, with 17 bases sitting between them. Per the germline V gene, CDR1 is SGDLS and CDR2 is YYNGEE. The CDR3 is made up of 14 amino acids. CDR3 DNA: TGTGCCAGCAGCCCCCAAGGTACCACGGCCGAGCAGTACTTC. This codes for CASSPQGTTAEQYF.

Here the CDR3 DNA reads TGCAGTGCTACTGATTACTACGAGCAGTACTTC. This translates into CSATDYYEQYF. The V gene is TRBV20-1, the J gene TRBJ2-7, with D unclear. CDR1 DFQATT and CDR2 SNEGSKA come from the germline V gene (reference sequence). The V and J ends lost 4 bases and 3 bases respectively, with 7 bases between them. CDR3 size: 11 residues.

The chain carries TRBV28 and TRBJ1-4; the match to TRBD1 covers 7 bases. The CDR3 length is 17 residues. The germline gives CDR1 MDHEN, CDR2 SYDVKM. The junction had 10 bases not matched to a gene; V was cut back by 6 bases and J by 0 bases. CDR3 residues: CASRRGQHLATNEKLFF. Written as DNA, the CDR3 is TGTGCCAGCAGAAGGGGACAGCACCTCGCAACTAATGAAAAACTGTTTTTT.

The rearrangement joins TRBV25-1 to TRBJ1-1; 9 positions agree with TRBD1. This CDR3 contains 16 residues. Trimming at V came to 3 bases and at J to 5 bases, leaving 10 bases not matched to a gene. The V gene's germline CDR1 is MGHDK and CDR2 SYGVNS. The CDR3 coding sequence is TGTGCCAGCAGTGATGCCTACGGACAGGGGAGGACTGAAGCTTTCTTT. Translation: CASSDAYGQGRTEAFF.

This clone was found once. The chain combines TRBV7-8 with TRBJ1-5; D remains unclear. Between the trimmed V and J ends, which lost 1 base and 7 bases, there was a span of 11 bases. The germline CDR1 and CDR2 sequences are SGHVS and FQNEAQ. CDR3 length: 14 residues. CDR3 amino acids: CASSLEAPGQPQHF. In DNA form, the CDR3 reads TGTGCCAGCAGCTTAGAGGCACCGGGGCAGCCCCAGCATTTT.

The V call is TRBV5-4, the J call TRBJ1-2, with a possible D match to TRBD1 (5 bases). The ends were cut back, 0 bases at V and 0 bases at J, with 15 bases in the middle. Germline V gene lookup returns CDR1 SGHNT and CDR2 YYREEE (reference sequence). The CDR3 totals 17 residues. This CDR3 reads CASSLGGGQTSNYGYTF. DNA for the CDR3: TGTGCCAGCAGCTTGGGGGGCGGGCAGACCTCTAACTATGGCTACACCTTC.

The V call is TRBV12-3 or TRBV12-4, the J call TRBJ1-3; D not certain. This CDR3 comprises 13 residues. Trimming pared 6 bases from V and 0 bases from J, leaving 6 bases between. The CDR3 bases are TGTGCCAGCAGCCAAAACTCTGGAAACACCATATATTTT. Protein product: CASSQNSGNTIYF.

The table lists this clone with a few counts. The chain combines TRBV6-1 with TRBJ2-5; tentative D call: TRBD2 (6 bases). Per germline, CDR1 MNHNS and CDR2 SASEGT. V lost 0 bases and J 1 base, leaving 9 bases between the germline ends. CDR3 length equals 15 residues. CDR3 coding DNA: TGTGCCAGCAGTGAAGCGCTGGGGGGCCAAGAGACCCAGTACTTC. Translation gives CASSEALGGQETQYF.

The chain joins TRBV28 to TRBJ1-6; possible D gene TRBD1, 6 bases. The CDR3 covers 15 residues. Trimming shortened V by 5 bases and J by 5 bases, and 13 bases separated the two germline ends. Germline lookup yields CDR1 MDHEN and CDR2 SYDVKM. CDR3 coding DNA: TGTGCCAGCAGTCAGGACAGCTCAAATAATTCACCCCTCCACTTT. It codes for CASSQDSSNNSPLHF.

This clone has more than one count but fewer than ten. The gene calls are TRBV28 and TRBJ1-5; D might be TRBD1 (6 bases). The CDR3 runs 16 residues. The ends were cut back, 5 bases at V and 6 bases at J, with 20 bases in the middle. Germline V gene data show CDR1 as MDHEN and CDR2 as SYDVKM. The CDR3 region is CASSPPGAGAVQPQHF. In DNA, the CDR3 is TGTGCCAGCAGTCCTCCCGGGGCGGGGGCAGTTCAGCCCCAGCATTTT.

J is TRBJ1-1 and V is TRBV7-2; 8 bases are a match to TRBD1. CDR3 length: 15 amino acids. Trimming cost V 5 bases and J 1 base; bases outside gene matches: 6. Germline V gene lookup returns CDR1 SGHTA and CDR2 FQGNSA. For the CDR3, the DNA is TGTGCCAGCAGCCACGGGACAGGTCAGAACACTGAAGCTTTCTTT. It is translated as CASSHGTGQNTEAFF.

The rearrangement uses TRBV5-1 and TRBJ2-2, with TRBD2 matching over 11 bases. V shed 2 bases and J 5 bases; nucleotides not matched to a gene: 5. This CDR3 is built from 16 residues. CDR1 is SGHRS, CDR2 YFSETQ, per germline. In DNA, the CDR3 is TGCGCCAGCAGCTTAACTAGCGGGAGTCAGACCGGGGAGCTGTTTTTT. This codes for CASSLTSGSQTGELFF.

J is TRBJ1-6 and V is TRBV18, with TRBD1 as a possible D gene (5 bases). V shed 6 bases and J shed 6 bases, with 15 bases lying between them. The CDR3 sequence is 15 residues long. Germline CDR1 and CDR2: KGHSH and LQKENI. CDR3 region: CASSPGRAVNSPLHF. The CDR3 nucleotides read TGTGCCAGCTCCCCAGGGAGGGCGGTTAATTCACCCCTCCACTTT.

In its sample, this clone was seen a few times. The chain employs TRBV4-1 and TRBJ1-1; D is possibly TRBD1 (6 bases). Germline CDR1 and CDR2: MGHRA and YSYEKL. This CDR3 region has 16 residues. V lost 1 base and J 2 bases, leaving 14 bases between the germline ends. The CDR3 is CASSQGAARGNTEAFF. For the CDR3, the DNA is TGCGCCAGCAGCCAAGGAGCGGCCAGGGGCAACACTGAAGCTTTCTTT.

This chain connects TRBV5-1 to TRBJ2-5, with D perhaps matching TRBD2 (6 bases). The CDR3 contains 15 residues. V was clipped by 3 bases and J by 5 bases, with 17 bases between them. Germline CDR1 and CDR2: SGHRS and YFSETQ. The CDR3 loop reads CASSWGTSSGETQYF. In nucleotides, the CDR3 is TGCGCCAGCAGCTGGGGTACTTCCAGCGGGGAGACCCAGTACTTC.

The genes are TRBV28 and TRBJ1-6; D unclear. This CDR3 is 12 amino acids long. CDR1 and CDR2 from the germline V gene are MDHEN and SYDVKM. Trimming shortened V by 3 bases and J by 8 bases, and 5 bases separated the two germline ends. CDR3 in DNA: TGTGCCAGCAGTTTTGGGGATTCACCCCTCCACTTT. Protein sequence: CASSFGDSPLHF. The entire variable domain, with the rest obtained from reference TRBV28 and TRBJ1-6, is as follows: DVKVTQSSRYLVKRTGEKVFLECVQDMDHENMFWYRQDPGLGLRLIYFSYDVKMKEKGDIPEGYSVSREKKERFSLILESASTNQTSMYLCASSFGDSPLHFGNGTRLTVT.

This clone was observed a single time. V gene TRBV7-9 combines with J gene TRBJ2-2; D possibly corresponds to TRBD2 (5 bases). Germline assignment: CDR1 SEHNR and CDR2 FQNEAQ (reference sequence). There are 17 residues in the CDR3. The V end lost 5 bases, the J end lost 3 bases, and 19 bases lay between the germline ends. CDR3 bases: TGTGCCAGCAGCCAAGGAGGTGTGGTCTTCGACACCGGGGAGCTGTTTTTT. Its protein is CASSQGGVVFDTGELFF.

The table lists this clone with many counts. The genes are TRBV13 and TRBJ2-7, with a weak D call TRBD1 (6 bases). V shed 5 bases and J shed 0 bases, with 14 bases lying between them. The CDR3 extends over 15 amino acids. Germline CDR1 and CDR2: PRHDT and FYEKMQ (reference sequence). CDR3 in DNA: TGTGCCAGCAGCATGGGACAAACAAGCTCCTACGAGCAGTACTTC. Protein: CASSMGQTSSYEQYF.

The CDR3 loop reads CASSESAGTGGNIQYF. Written as DNA, the CDR3 is TGCGCCAGCAGTGAGTCCGCCGGGACAGGGGGAAACATTCAGTACTTC. V and J are TRBV10-1 and TRBJ2-4; the match to TRBD1 covers 11 bases. V gave up 0 bases and J gave up 6 bases; unmatched junction bases: 4. This CDR3 has 16 residues. Germline CDR1 reads WNHNN; CDR2 reads SYGVQD (reference sequence).

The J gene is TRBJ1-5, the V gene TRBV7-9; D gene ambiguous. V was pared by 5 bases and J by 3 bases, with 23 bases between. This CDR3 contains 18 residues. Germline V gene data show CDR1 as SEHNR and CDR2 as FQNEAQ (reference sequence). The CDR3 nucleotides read TGTGCCAGCAGCCGGACGGGCGGAGGCCGGGCCTTCAATCAGCCCCAGCATTTT. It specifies CASSRTGGGRAFNQPQHF. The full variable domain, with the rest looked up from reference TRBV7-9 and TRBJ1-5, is DTGVSQNPRHKITKRGQNVTFRCDPISEHNRLYWYRQTLGQGPEFLTYFQNEAQLEKSRLLSDRFSAERPKGSFSTLEIQRTEQGDSAMYLCASSRTGGGRAFNQPQHFGDGTRLSIL.

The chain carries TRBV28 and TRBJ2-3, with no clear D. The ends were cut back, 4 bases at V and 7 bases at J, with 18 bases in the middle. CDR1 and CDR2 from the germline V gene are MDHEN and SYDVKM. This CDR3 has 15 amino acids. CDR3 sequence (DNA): TGTGCCAGCAGTTCGAGAAGAGCTAAAATCTATACGCAGTATTTT. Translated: CASSSRRAKIYTQYF.

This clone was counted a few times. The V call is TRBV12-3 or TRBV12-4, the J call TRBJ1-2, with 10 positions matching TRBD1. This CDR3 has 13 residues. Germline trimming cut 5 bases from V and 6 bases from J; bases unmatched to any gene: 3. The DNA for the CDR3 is TGTGCCAGCAGTCCCGGGACAGGGGATGGCTACACCTTC. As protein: CASSPGTGDGYTF.

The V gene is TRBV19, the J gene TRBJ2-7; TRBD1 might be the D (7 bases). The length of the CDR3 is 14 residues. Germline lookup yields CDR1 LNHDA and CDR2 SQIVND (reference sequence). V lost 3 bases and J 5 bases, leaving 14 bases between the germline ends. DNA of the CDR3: TGTGCCAGTAGTATGCGGCAGGGGGGCGACGAGCAGTACTTC. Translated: CASSMRQGGDEQYF.